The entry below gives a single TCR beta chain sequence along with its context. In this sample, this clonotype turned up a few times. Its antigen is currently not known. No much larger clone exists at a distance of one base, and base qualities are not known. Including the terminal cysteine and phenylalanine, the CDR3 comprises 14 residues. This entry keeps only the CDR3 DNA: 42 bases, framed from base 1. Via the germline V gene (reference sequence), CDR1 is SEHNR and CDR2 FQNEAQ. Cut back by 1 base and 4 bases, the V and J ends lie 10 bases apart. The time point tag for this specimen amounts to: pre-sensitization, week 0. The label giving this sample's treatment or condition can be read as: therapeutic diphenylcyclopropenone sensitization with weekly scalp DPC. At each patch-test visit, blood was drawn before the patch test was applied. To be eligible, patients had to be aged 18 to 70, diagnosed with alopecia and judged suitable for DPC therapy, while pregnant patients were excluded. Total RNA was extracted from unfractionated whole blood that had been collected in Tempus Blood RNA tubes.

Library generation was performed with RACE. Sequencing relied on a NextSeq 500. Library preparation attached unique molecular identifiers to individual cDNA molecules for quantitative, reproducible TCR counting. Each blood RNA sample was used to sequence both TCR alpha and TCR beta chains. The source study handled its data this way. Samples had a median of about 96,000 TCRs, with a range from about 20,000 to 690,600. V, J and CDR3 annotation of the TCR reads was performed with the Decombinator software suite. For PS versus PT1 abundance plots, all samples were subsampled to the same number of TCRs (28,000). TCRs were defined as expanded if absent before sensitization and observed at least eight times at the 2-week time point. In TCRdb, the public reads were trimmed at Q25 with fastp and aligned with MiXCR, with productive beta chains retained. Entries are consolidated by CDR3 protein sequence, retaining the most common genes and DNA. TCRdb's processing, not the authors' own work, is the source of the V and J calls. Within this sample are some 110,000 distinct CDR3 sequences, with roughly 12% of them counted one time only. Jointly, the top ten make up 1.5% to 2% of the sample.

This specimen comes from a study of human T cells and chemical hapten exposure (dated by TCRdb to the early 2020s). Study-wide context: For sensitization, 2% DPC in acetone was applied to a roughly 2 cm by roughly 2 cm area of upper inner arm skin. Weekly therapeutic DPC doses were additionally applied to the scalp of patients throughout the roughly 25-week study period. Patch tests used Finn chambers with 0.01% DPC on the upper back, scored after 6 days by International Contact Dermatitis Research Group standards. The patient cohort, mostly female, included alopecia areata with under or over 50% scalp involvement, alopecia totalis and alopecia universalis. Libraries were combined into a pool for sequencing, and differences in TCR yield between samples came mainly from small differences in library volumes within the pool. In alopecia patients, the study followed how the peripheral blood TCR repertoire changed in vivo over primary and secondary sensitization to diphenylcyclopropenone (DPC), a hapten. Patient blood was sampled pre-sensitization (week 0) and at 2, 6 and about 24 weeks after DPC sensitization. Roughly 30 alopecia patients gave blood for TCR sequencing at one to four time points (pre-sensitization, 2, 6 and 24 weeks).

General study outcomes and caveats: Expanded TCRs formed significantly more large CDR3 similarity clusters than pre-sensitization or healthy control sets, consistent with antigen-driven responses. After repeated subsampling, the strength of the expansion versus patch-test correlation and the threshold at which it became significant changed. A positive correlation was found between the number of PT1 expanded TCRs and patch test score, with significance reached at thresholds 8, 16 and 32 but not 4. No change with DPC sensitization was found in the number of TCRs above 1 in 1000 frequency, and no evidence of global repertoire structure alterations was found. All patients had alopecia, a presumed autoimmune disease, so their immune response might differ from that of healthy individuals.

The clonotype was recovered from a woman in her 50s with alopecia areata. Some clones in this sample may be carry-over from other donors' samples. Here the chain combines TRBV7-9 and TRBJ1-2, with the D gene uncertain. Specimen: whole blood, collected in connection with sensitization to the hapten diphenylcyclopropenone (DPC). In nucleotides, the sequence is TGTGCCAGCAGCTTAGATGTGAGAGGCTATGGCTACACCTTC. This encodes CASSLDVRGYGYTF.